This TCR beta chain was documented in a study of blood T cells in healthy people across ages. Each sample had at least 6.5 million PBMCs isolated. Germline CDR1 is WSHSY and CDR2 is SAAADI. This CDR3 contains 16 residues. V dropped 10 bases and J dropped 1 base, with 22 bases sitting between them. This clonotype was counted between two and nine times. Primed by a sample-barcoded 5' primer and a J-beta primer mix, a second PCR proceeded for roughly 7 to 12 cycles. TCRdb re-analysed the 5' RACE reads in MiXCR, keeping a single row per CDR3 protein. The sample includes some 860,000 distinct CDR3 sequences, 56% seen only once; the top ten take roughly 24%.

The receptor was isolated from a man aged 40-55 years in good health. Sequencing input: blood. V gene TRBV10-2 combines with J gene TRBJ2-5; D could derive from TRBD1 or TRBD2 (5 bases each). This CDR3 is CAIPLMGVSGQETQYF. The CDR3 DNA is TGCGCCATTCCACTCATGGGGGTATCGGGCCAAGAGACCCAGTACTTC.